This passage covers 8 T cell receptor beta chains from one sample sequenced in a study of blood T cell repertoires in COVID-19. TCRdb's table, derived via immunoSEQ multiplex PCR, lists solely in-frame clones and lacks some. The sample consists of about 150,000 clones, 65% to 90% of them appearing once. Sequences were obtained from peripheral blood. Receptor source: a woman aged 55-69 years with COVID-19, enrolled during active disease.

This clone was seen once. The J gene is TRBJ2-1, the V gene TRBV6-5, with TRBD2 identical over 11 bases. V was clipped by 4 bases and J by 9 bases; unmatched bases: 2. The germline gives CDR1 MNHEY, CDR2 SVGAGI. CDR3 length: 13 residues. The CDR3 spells CASSFGLAGEQFF. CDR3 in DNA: TGTGCCAGCAGTTTCGGACTAGCGGGTGAGCAGTTCTTC.

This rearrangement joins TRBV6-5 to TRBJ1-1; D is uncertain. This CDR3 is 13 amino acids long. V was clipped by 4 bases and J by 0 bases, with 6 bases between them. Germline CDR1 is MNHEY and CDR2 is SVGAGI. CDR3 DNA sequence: TGTGCCAGCAGTTCTCAGGTGAACACTGAAGCTTTCTTT. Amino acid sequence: CASSSQVNTEAFF.

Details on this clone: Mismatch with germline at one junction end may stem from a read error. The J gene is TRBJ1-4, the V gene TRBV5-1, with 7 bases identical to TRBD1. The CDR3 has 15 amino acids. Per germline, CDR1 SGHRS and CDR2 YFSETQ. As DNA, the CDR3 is TGTGCCAGCAGCTTAACAGGGGCGGCCAATGAAAAACTGTTTTTT. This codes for CASSLTGAANEKLFF.

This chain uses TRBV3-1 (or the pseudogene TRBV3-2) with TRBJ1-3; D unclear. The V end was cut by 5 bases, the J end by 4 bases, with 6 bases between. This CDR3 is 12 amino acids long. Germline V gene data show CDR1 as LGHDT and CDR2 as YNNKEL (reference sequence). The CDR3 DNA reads TGTGCCAGCAGCTCGAGGGGAAACACCATATATTTT. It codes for CASSSRGNTIYF.

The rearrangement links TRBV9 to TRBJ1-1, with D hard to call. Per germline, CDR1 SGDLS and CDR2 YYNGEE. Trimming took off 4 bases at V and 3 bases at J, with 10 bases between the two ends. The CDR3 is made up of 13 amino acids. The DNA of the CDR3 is TGTGCCAGCAGCCCACACGGGTACACTGAAGCTTTCTTT. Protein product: CASSPHGYTEAFF.

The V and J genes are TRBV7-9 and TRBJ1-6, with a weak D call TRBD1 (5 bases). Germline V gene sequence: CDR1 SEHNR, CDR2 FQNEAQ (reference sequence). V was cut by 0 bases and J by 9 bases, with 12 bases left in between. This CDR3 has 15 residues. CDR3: CASSLASGLSSPLHF. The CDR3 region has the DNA TGTGCCAGCAGCTTAGCGTCAGGGTTGAGTTCACCCCTCCACTTT.

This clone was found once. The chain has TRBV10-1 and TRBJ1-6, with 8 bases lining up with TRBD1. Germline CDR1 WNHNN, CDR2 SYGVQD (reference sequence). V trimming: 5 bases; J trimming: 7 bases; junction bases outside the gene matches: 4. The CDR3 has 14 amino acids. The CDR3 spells CASSTGQGNSPLHF. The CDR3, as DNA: TGCGCCAGCAGTACCGGACAGGGAAATTCACCCCTCCACTTT.

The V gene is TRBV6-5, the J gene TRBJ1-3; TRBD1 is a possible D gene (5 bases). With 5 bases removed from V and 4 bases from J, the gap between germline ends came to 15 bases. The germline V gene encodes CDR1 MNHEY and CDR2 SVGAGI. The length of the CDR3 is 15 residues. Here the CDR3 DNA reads TGTGCCAGCAGTACCTTCGGGGGTTCCGGAAACACCATATATTTT. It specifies CASSTFGGSGNTIYF.